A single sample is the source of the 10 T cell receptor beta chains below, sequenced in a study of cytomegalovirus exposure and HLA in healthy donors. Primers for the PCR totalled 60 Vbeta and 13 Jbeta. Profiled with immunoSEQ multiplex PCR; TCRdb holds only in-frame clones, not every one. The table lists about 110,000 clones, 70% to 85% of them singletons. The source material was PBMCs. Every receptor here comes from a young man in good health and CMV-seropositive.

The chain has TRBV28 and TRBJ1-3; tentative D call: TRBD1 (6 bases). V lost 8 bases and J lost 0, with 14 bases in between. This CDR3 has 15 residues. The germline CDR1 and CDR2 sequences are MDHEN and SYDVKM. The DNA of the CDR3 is TGTGCCAGCTGGGGCGAGGACAGCTCTGGAAACACCATATATTTT. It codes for CASWGEDSSGNTIYF.

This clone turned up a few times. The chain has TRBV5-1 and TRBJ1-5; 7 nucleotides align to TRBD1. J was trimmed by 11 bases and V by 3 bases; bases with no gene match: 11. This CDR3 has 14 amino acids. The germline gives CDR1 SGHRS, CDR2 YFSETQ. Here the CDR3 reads CASSSRGQQSAQHF. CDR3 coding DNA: TGCGCCAGCAGCTCCCGGGGACAGCAATCAGCCCAGCATTTT.

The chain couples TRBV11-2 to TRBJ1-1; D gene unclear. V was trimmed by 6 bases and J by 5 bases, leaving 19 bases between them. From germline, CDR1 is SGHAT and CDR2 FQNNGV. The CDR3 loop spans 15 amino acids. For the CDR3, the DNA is TGTGCCAGCAGACGTATCCGCCGCGGGGAGACTGAAGCTTTCTTT. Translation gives CASRRIRRGETEAFF. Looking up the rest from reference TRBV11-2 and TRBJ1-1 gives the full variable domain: EAGVAQSPRYKIIEKRQSVAFWCNPISGHATLYWYQQILGQGPKLLIQFQNNGVVDDSQLPKDRFSAERLKGVDSTLKIQPAKLEDSAVYLCASRRIRRGETEAFFGQGTRLTVV.

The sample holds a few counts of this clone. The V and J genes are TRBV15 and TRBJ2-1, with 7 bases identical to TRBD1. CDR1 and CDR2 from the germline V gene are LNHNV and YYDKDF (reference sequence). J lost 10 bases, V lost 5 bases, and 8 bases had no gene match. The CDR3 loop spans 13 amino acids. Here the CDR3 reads CATSGYTGDEQFF. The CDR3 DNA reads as TGTGCCACCAGCGGATACACAGGGGACGAGCAGTTCTTC.

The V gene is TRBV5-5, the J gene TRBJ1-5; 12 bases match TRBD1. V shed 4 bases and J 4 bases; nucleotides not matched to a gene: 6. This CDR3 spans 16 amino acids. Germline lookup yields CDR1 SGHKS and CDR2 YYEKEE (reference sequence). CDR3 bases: TGTGCCAGCAGCCTCGGGACAGGGGGCGTAAATCAGCCCCAGCATTTT. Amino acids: CASSLGTGGVNQPQHF.

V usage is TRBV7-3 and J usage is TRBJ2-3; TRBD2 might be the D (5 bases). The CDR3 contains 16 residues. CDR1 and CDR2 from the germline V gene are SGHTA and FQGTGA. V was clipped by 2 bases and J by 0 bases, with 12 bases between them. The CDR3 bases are TGTGCCAGCAGCTTAGTTGAGGGATCTAGCACAGATACGCAGTATTTT. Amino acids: CASSLVEGSSTDTQYF. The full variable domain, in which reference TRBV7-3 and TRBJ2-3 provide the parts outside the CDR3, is GAGVSQTPSNKVTEKGKYVELRCDPISGHTALYWYRQSLGQGPEFLIYFQGTGAADDSGLPNDRFFAVRPEGSVSTLKIQRTERGDSAVYLCASSLVEGSSTDTQYFGPGTRLTVL.

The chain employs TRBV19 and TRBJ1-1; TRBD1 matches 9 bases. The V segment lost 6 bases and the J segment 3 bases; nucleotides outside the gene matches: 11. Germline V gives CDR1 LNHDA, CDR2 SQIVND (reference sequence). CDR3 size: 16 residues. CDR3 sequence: CASSRTGGWTDTEAFF. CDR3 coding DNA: TGTGCCAGTAGCCGAACAGGGGGCTGGACGGACACTGAAGCTTTCTTT.

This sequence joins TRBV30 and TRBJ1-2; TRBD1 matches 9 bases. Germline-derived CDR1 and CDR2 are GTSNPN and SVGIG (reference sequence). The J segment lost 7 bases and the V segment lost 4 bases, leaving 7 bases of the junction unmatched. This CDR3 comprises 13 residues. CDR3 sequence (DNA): TGTGCCTGGACGGGACAGGGAATAGGTGGCTACACCTTC. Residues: CAWTGQGIGGYTF.

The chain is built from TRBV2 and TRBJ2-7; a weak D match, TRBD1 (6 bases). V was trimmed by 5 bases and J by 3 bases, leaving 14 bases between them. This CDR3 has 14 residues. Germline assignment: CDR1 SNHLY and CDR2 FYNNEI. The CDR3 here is CASSYRQDLYEQYF. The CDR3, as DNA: TGTGCCAGCAGTTATAGACAGGATCTCTACGAGCAGTACTTC. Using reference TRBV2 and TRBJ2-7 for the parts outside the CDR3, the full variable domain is EPEVTQTPSHQVTQMGQEVILRCVPISNHLYFYWYRQILGQKVEFLVSFYNNEISEKSEIFDDQFSVERPDGSNFTLKIRSTKLEDSAMYFCASSYRQDLYEQYFGPGTRLTVT.

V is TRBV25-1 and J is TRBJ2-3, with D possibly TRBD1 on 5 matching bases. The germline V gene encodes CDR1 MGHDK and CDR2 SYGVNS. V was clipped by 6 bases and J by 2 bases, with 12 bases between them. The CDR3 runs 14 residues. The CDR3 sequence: CASSGRVPTDTQYF. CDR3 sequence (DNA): TGTGCCAGCAGCGGCAGGGTGCCCACAGATACGCAGTATTTT. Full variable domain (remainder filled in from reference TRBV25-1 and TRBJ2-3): EADIYQTPRYLVIGTGKKITLECSQTMGHDKMYWYQQDPGMELHLIHYSYGVNSTEKGDLSSESTVSRIRTEHFPLTLESARPSHTSQYLCASSGRVPTDTQYFGPGTRLTVL.